The source of this TCR beta chain is a study of T-cell memory formation after mild COVID-19. Each CDR3 protein is one row after TCRdb ran MiXCR on the 5' RACE reads. This table has 80,000 to 95,000 distinct CDR3 sequences, 20% to 30% appearing once. This clonotype was detected a few times. The CDR3 ends on some other residue instead of the conserved phenylalanine or tryptophan, so this is likely a read error. The DNA is omitted, as the CDR3 cannot be located on it reliably, and the CDR3 follows TCRdb's listing. Germline CDR1 SEHNR, CDR2 FQNEAQ (reference sequence). Both ends counted, the CDR3 spans 11 residues.

The rearrangement joins TRBV7-9 to TRBJ1-2; the table gives TRBD1 as D, unverified against the DNA. The sample was PBMCs or a T cell subset sorted from them (not recorded which). This TCR derives from a man between 18 and 29 years old who had mild COVID-19 (a few samples of this study predate the infection). Cell type and time point are not known. The CDR3 region is CASSFSRGITL.